This record covers a single T cell receptor beta chain. Its antigen is unidentified. This CDR3 is 16 amino acids long. Trimming removed 5 bases from V and 7 bases from J; junction bases left unmatched: 16. CDR1 is MNHEY, CDR2 SMNVEV, per germline (reference sequence). This specimen comes from a study of shared clonotypes between healthy human individuals. General study points: Estimated richness was generally greater in naive than memory subsets. Shared clonotypes: about 5% naive CD4, around 3.5% naive CD8, roughly 2.4% memory CD4, under 0.45% memory CD8.

TCRdb's copy holds only in-frame clones and misses some; the assay was immunoSEQ multiplex PCR. The sample carries roughly 570,000 clones, 95% to 98% recorded once. CD8 cells regarded as naive lacked CD45RO, were positively chosen for CCR7, and omitted terminally differentiated effector memory CD45RA+ cells. Specimen: naive CD8+ T cells sorted from blood. This TCR was recovered from a man aged 30 to 39 in good health. This chain joins TRBV27 and TRBJ2-7; 8 nucleotides line up with TRBD2. The chain's CDR3 is CASSLFPQAGAGEQYF. The CDR3 bases are TGTGCCAGCAGTCTCTTTCCCCAAGCGGGAGCTGGGGAGCAGTACTTC.